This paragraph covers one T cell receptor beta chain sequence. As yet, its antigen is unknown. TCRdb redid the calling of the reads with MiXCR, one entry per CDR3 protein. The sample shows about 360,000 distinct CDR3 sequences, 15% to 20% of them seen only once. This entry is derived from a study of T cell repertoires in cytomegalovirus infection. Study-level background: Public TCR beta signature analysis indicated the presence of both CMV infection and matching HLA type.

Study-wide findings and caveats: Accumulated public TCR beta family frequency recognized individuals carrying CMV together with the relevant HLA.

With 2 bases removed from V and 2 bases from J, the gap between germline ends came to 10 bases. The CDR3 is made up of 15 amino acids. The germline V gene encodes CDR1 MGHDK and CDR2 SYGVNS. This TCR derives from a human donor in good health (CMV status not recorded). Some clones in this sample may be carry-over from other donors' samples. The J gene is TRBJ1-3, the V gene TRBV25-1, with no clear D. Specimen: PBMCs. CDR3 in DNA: TGTGCCAGCAGTGAACCCCTCCCCACTGGAAACACCATATATTTT. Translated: CASSEPLPTGNTIYF.